The next 14 T cell receptor beta chains were all read from a single sample in a study of blood T cell repertoires in COVID-19. Clones were read by immunoSEQ multiplex PCR, and TCRdb kept only the in-frame ones, dropping some. The sample lists some 130,000 clones; around three quarters were seen once. The sample comprised peripheral blood. Receptor source: a human donor in a cohort sampled during active COVID-19.

The genes are TRBV29-1 and TRBJ2-5; D not resolved. This CDR3 contains 11 residues. Trimming shortened V by 4 bases and J by 5 bases, and 8 bases separated the two germline ends. Germline V gene lookup returns CDR1 SQVTM and CDR2 ANQGSEA. CDR3 residues: CSVGTEETQYF. CDR3 DNA: TGCAGCGTTGGAACTGAGGAGACCCAGTACTTC. Filled out from reference TRBV29-1 and TRBJ2-5, the complete variable domain reads SAVISQKPSRDICQRGTSLTIQCQVDSQVTMMFWYRQQPGQSLTLIATANQGSEATYESGFVIDKFPISRPNLTFSTLTVSNMSPEDSSIYLCSVGTEETQYFGPGTRLLVL.

This chain uses TRBV7-6 with TRBJ1-4; 8 bases match TRBD1. Germline values: CDR1 SGHVS, CDR2 FNYEAQ. V shed 3 bases, J shed 4 bases, and the junction held 1 base outside the gene matches. This CDR3 comprises 14 residues. The CDR3 loop reads CASSFGQGNEKLFF. CDR3 DNA sequence: TGTGCCAGCAGCTTCGGACAGGGTAATGAAAAACTGTTTTTT.

V and J are TRBV7-8 and TRBJ2-7, with 8 bases matching TRBD2. Germline-derived CDR1 and CDR2 are SGHVS and FQNEAQ. Germline trimming cut 5 bases from V and 2 bases from J; bases unmatched to any gene: 14. This CDR3 contains 17 residues. The CDR3 reads CASSPGVAGYFTYEQYF. The CDR3 nucleotides are TGTGCCAGCAGCCCCGGAGTAGCGGGGTACTTCACCTACGAGCAGTACTTC.

The V gene is TRBV6-5, the J gene TRBJ2-7; TRBD2 agrees at 8 bases. CDR3 length equals 14 residues. Trimming cost V 4 bases and J 6 bases; bases outside gene matches: 8. CDR1 and CDR2 (germline): MNHEY, SVGAGI. The CDR3 here is CASSFRGGRGEQYF. The CDR3 DNA is TGTGCCAGCAGTTTTCGGGGGGGCCGCGGCGAGCAGTACTTC.

V gene TRBV6-5 combines with J gene TRBJ1-6; D is unresolved. The CDR3 spans 14 residues. Germline V gene data show CDR1 as MNHEY and CDR2 as SVGAGI. Deletions cut 6 bases from V and 6 bases from J, with 12 bases between. CDR3 residues: CASRGGLFNSPLHF. CDR3 nucleotide sequence: TGTGCCAGCAGGGGCGGGCTTTTTAATTCACCCCTCCACTTT.

This clone was recorded a few times. This chain joins TRBV11-3 and TRBJ1-3, with a possible D match to TRBD1 (6 bases). CDR1 SGHNT and CDR2 YENEEA come from the germline V gene. Trimming removed 0 bases at V and 4 bases at J, with 10 bases between. The CDR3 is 15 residues long. The DNA for the CDR3 is TGTGCCAGCAGCTTAGATACGGACAGAGGAAACACCATATATTTT. Its protein is CASSLDTDRGNTIYF.

The rearrangement joins TRBV25-1 to TRBJ1-2; no clear D. CDR3 length: 15 amino acids. V lost 3 bases, J lost 8 bases, and 19 bases lay in between. Germline V gene sequence: CDR1 MGHDK, CDR2 SYGVNS. The CDR3 protein is CASSDHTGVPWGYTF. The DNA of the CDR3 is TGTGCCAGCAGTGATCATACCGGGGTCCCATGGGGCTACACCTTC.

The chain joins TRBV6-1 to TRBJ1-2; D not certain. Germline V gives CDR1 MNHNS, CDR2 SASEGT. This CDR3 comprises 15 residues. The germline V and J ends were trimmed by 1 base and 8 bases, with 17 bases remaining between them. This CDR3 is CASSEGEQRIRGYTF. The CDR3 coding sequence is TGTGCCAGCAGTGAAGGGGAGCAGCGGATAAGGGGCTACACCTTC.

The V call is TRBV16, the J call TRBJ1-2, with D unresolved. CDR1 and CDR2 from the germline V gene are KGHSY and FQNENV. The V end lost 0 bases, the J end lost 2 bases, and 10 bases lay between the germline ends. The CDR3 spans 15 residues. Here the CDR3 DNA reads TGTGCCAGCAGCCAATCCGCGACAACAAACTATGGCTACACCTTC. Encoded protein: CASSQSATTNYGYTF.

V gene TRBV10-2 combines with J gene TRBJ2-5; weak D call: TRBD1 (5 bases). This CDR3 comprises 13 residues. V was trimmed by 2 bases and J by 6 bases, leaving 10 bases between them. Germline V gives CDR1 WSHSY, CDR2 SAAADI. The CDR3 protein is CASSEVREQTQYF. The DNA for the CDR3 is TGCGCCAGCAGTGAGGTCAGGGAACAGACCCAGTACTTC.

The chain employs TRBV6-6 and TRBJ2-7, with 9 bases aligning to TRBD1. This CDR3 is 15 amino acids long. V lost 6 bases to trimming and J lost 5 bases; unmatched junction nucleotides: 11. The germline CDR1 and CDR2 sequences are MNHNY and SVGAGI (reference sequence). CDR3 region: CASSLRDREGNEQYF. For the CDR3, the DNA is TGTGCCAGCAGCCTCCGGGACAGGGAAGGTAACGAGCAGTACTTC.

This chain joins TRBV5-6 and TRBJ2-7, with D tentatively TRBD2 (5 bases). Per the germline V gene, CDR1 is SGHDT and CDR2 is YYEEEE. Trimming took off 4 bases at V and 4 bases at J, with 21 bases between the two ends. This CDR3 has 16 residues. The CDR3 coding sequence is TGTGCCAGCAGCCTAAACCGACGGGCACCGGGATACGAGCAGTACTTC. Its translation is CASSLNRRAPGYEQYF.

The chain carries TRBV7-2 and TRBJ2-3; 11 bases align to TRBD2. V gave up 5 bases and J gave up 5 bases; unmatched junction bases: 6. Germline CDR1 and CDR2: SGHTA and FQGNSA. This CDR3 is built from 15 residues. The CDR3 here is CASSISGGAVDTQYF. CDR3 bases: TGTGCCAGCAGCATTAGCGGGGGGGCTGTAGATACGCAGTATTTT.

This sequence joins TRBV19 and TRBJ1-1, with D tentatively TRBD1 (6 bases). The V gene's germline CDR1 is LNHDA and CDR2 SQIVND (reference sequence). The V and J ends lost 6 bases and 0 bases respectively, with 14 bases between them. CDR3 length: 15 residues. The CDR3 here is CASSWSDRMNTEAFF. The CDR3, as DNA: TGTGCCAGTAGCTGGTCGGACAGAATGAACACTGAAGCTTTCTTT.